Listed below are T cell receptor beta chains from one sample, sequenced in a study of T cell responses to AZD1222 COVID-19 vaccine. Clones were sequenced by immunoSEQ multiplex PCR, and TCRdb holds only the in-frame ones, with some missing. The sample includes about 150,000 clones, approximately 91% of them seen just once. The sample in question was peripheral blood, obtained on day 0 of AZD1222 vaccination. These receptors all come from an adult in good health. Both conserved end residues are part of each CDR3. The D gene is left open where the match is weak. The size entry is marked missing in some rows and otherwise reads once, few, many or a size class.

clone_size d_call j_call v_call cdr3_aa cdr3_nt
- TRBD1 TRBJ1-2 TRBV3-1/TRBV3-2 CASSYKPFGQGYGYTF TGTGCCAGCAGCTACAAACCTTTTGGACAGGGCTATGGCTACACCTTC
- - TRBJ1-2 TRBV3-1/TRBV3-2 CASGGRDYGYTF TGTGCCAGCGGGGGCAGGGACTATGGCTACACCTTC
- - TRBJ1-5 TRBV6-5 CASSYGLGGNQPQHF TGTGCCAGCAGTTACGGACTGGGGGGCAATCAGCCCCAGCATTTT
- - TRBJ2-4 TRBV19 CASSIDLAIFGGPDKNIQYF TGTGCCAGTAGTATAGATCTGGCCATCTTCGGCGGACCCGACAAAAACATTCAGTACTTC
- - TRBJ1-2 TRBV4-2 CASSQPGTGDGYTF TGTGCCAGCAGCCAACCCGGGACTGGGGATGGCTACACCTTC
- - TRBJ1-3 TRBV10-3 CAISDQGSLATIYF TGTGCCATCAGTGATCAGGGGTCCCTTGCCACCATATATTTT
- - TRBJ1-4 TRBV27 CASRRTATNEKLFF TGTGCCAGCAGGCGGACAGCAACTAATGAAAAACTGTTTTTT
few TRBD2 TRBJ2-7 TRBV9 CASSGGLAGSAEQYF TGTGCCAGCAGCGGGGGACTAGCGGGGTCCGCCGAGCAGTACTTC
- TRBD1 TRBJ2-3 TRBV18 CASSRTGTGGPDTQYF TGTGCCAGCTCACGCACCGGGACAGGGGGCCCAGATACGCAGTATTTT
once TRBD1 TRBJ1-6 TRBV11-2 CASSERGQPLGSPLHF TGTGCCAGCAGCGAGAGGGGACAGCCCTTAGGTTCACCCCTCCACTTT
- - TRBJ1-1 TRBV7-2 CASSLDRVNTEAFF TGTGCCAGCAGCTTAGACAGGGTAAACACTGAAGCTTTCTTT
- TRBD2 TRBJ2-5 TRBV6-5 CASILGLAEETQYF TGTGCCAGCATCCTAGGACTAGCGGAAGAGACCCAGTACTTC
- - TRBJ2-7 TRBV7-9 CASSPSIRYEQYF TGTGCCAGCAGCCCCTCTATCCGTTACGAGCAGTACTTC
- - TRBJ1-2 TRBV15 CATSRDPYSPPDRTPNYGYTF TGTGCCACCAGCAGAGATCCCTACTCTCCTCCGGACAGAACACCGAACTATGGCTACACCTTC
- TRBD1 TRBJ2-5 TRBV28 CASSLPGQGETQYF TGTGCCAGCAGTTTACCGGGACAGGGGGAGACCCAGTACTTC
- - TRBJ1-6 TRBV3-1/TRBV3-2 CASSQVGGVSYNSPLHF TGTGCCAGCAGCCAAGTAGGGGGGGTCTCCTATAATTCACCCCTCCACTTT
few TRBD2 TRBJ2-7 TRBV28 CASRRIAGPSYEQYF TGTGCCAGCAGGAGAATAGCGGGTCCTTCCTACGAGCAGTACTTC
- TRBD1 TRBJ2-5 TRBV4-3 CASSTGVGKETQYF TGCGCCAGCAGTACAGGGGTTGGGAAAGAGACCCAGTACTTC
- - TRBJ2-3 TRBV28 CASSRLARTDTQYF TGTGCCAGCAGTCGGCTAGCGCGCACAGATACGCAGTATTTT
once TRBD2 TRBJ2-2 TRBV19 CASSISGRGAGELFF TGTGCCAGTAGTATCAGCGGGAGAGGAGCCGGGGAGCTGTTTTTT
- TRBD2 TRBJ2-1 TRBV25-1 CASLRTSGNSEQFF TGTGCTTCACTCCGGACTAGCGGGAATTCTGAGCAGTTCTTC
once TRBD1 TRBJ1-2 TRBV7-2 CASSLGIGGQVSYGYTF TGTGCCAGCAGCTTAGGGATTGGGGGACAGGTCTCCTATGGCTACACCTTC
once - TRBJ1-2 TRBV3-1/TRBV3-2 CASSQGIRGAGYGYTF TGTGCCAGCAGCCAAGGGATCCGGGGGGCAGGGTATGGCTACACCTTC
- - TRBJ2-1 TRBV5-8 CASSWGSPAEQFF TGTGCCAGCAGTTGGGGGTCTCCGGCTGAGCAGTTCTTC
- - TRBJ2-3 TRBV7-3 CASSPHGAGLTDTQYF TGTGCCAGCAGCCCCCACGGGGCGGGACTGACAGATACGCAGTATTTT
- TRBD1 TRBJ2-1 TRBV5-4 CASSSGTGGDNEQFF TGTGCCAGCAGCTCCGGGACAGGGGGAGACAATGAGCAGTTCTTC
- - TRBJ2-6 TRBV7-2 CASSLAGIAGANVLTF TGTGCCAGCAGCTTAGCCGGAATAGCCGGGGCCAACGTCCTGACTTTC
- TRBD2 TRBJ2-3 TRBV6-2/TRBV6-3 CASSPGLAGVDTQYF TGTGCCAGCAGCCCCGGACTAGCGGGGGTGGATACGCAGTATTTT
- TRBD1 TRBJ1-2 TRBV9 CASSQGDRANYGYTF TGTGCCAGCAGCCAAGGAGACAGGGCCAACTATGGCTACACCTTC
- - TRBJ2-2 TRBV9 CASSVAVGNTGELFF TGTGCCAGCAGCGTAGCTGTGGGGAACACCGGGGAGCTGTTTTTT
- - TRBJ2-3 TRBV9 CASSVGLGTADTQYF TGTGCCAGCAGCGTAGGACTAGGGACCGCAGATACGCAGTATTTT
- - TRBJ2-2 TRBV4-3 CASSQDRGSANTGELFF TGCGCCAGCAGCCAAGATAGGGGCTCCGCTAACACCGGGGAGCTGTTTTTT
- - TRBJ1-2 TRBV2 CASRLQGNYGYTF TGTGCCAGCAGATTACAGGGAAACTATGGCTACACCTTC
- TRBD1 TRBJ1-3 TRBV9 CASTYGQGGPGNTIYF TGTGCCAGCACCTATGGGCAGGGGGGACCTGGAAACACCATATATTTT
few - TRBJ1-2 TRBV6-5 CASQLGYGYTF TGTGCCAGCCAATTAGGCTATGGCTACACCTTC
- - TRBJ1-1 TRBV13 CASSLVGGTEAFF TGTGCCAGCAGCTTAGTAGGGGGTACTGAAGCTTTCTTT
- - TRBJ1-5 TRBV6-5 CASSNSGTGNQPQHF TGTGCCAGCAGTAACTCCGGGACGGGGAATCAGCCCCAGCATTTT